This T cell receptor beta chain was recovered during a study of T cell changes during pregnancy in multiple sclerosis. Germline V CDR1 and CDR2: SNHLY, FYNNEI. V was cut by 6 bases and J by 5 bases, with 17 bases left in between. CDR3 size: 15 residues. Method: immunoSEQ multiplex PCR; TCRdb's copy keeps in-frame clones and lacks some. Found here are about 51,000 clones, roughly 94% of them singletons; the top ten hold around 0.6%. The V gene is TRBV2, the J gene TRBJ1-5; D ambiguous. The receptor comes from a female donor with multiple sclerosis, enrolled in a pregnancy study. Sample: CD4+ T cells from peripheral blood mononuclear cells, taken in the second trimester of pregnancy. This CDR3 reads CASRMSVAWDQPQHF. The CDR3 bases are TGTGCCAGCAGAATGTCAGTAGCGTGGGATCAGCCCCAGCATTTT.